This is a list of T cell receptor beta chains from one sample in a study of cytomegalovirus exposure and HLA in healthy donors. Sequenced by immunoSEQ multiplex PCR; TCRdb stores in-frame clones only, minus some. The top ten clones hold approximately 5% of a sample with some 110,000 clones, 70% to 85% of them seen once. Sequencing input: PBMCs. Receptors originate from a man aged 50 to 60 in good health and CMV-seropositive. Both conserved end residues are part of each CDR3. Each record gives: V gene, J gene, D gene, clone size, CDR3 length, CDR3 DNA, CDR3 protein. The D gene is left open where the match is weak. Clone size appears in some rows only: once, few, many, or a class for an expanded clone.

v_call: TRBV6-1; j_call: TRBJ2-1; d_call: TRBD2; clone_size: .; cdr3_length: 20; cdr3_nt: TGTGCCAGCAGTGAATTTGCTAGTGTAGCGGGAGGGGGATACTACAATGAGCAGTTCTTC; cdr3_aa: CASSEFASVAGGGYYNEQFF
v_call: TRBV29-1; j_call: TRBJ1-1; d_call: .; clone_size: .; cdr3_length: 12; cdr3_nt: TGCAGCGTTAAACAGGGGAACACTGAAGCTTTCTTT; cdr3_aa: CSVKQGNTEAFF
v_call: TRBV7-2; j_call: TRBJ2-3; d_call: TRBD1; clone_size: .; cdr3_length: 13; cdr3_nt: TGTGCCAGCAGCTCACAGGGGTCCGATACGCAGTATTTT; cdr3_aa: CASSSQGSDTQYF
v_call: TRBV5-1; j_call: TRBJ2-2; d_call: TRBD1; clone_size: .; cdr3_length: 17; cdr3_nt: TGCGCCAGCAGCTCCGGGACAGGGGGCACCTCCACCGGGGAGCTGTTTTTT; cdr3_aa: CASSSGTGGTSTGELFF
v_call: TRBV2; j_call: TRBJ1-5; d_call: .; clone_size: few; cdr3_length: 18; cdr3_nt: TGTGCCAGCAGTCTATCCGCCGGGGGGACGGATAGCAATCAGCCCCAGCATTTT; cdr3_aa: CASSLSAGGTDSNQPQHF
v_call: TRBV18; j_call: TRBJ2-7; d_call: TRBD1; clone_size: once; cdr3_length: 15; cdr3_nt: TGTGCCAGCTCACCAATCGGGACAGGGGCCTACGAGCAGTACTTC; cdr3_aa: CASSPIGTGAYEQYF
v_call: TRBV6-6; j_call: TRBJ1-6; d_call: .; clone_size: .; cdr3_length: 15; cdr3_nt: TGTGCCACCGCTACGACAGGAGACTATAATTCACCCCTCCACTTT; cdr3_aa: CATATTGDYNSPLHF
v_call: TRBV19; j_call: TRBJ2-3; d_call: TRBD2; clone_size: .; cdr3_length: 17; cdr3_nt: TGTGCCAGTAGTATAGGGCTAGCGGGGACCTGGGGGGATACGCAGTATTTT; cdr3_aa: CASSIGLAGTWGDTQYF
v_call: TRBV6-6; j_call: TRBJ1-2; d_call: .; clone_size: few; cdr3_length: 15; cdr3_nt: TGTGCCAGCAGTTACGGTCAGACTACTAACTATGGCTACACCTTC; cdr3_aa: CASSYGQTTNYGYTF
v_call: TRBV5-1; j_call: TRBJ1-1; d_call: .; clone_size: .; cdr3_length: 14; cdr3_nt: TGCGCCAGCAGGTTGACCCCCGGGAACACTGAAGCTTTCTTT; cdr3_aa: CASRLTPGNTEAFF